The next 18 T cell receptor beta chains were all read from a single sample in a study of blood T cell repertoires in COVID-19. Method: immunoSEQ multiplex PCR; TCRdb's copy keeps in-frame clones and lacks some. The sample has around 93,000 clones, around 80% seen once. The material sequenced was peripheral blood. The receptors originated from a man older than 75 with acute or convalescent COVID-19.

The chain has TRBV11-3 and TRBJ2-3; 7 nucleotides line up with TRBD2. The CDR3 is 13 amino acids. Germline V lookup: CDR1 SGHNT, CDR2 YENEEA. V lost 5 bases to trimming and J lost 8 bases; unmatched junction nucleotides: 7. CDR3 residues: CASSPTSIGTQYF. CDR3 nucleotides: TGTGCCAGCAGCCCGACTAGCATCGGTACGCAGTATTTT.

This clone has only one observation. The CDR3, as DNA: TGCAGCGAATACAGGGGGGGTAGTGGGAAAAACATTCAGTACTTC. This gives the protein CSEYRGGSGKNIQYF. The chain joins TRBV29-1 to TRBJ2-4; TRBD1 is a possible D gene (8 bases). The CDR3 is made up of 15 amino acids. Trimming cost V 7 bases and J 4 bases, with 20 bases left between them. From germline, CDR1 is SQVTM and CDR2 ANQGSEA.

The chain combines TRBV29-1 with TRBJ2-2; 12 bases are shared with TRBD2. CDR1 is SQVTM, CDR2 ANQGSEA, per germline. This CDR3 contains 17 residues. The trim removed 8 bases at V and 3 bases at J, leaving 13 bases unmatched. CDR3 nucleotide sequence: TGCAGCTTCCAGGATAAACTAGCGGGAGGTGACACCGGGGAGCTGTTTTTT. This translates into CSFQDKLAGGDTGELFF.

This clone has a handful of counts. The chain recombines TRBV28 with TRBJ1-4, with D maybe TRBD1 (6 bases). The CDR3 contains 14 residues. Germline values: CDR1 MDHEN, CDR2 SYDVKM. The V end was cut by 7 bases, the J end by 4 bases, with 13 bases between. The CDR3 DNA is TGTGCCAGCACCATGACAGGCCTTAATGAAAAACTGTTTTTT. Translating gives CASTMTGLNEKLFF.

The chain uses TRBV12-3 or TRBV12-4 and TRBJ1-1, with D perhaps TRBD1 (5 bases). Between the trimmed V and J ends, which lost 6 bases and 4 bases, there was a span of 12 bases. This CDR3 contains 13 residues. CDR3 nucleotide sequence: TGTGCCAGCAGCGAGCAGGGAATCACTGAAGCTTTCTTT. This encodes CASSEQGITEAFF.

The chain employs TRBV25-1 and TRBJ2-7; 9 nucleotides match TRBD1. Germline loops: CDR1 MGHDK, CDR2 SYGVNS. J gave up 4 bases and V 5 bases, and 12 bases lay outside the gene matches. The CDR3 has 16 amino acids. The CDR3, as DNA: TGTGCCAGCAGTAGAACCCGACAGGGGGAAGTATACGAGCAGTACTTC. Protein: CASSRTRQGEVYEQYF.

V is TRBV6-2 or TRBV6-3 and J is TRBJ1-5, with D perhaps TRBD1 (5 bases). Trimming shortened V by 0 bases and J by 6 bases, and 15 bases separated the two germline ends. The germline gives CDR1 MNHEY, CDR2 SVGEGT. The CDR3 extends over 16 amino acids. The CDR3, as DNA: TGTGCCAGCAGTTACTCGTCAGGGTTTCGGGTTCAGCCCCAGCATTTT. Protein product: CASSYSSGFRVQPQHF.

The J gene is TRBJ2-5, the V gene TRBV15, with D maybe TRBD1 (6 bases). The germline V gene encodes CDR1 LNHNV and CDR2 YYDKDF (reference sequence). This CDR3 comprises 13 residues. V lost 0 bases to trimming and J lost 5 bases, with 7 bases between them. CDR3 residues: CATSRDRGETQYF. The CDR3 DNA is TGTGCCACCAGCAGAGATAGGGGGGAGACCCAGTACTTC.

This chain links TRBV28 with TRBJ2-7; possibly TRBD2 for D (5 bases). V gave up 10 bases and J gave up 0 bases, with 13 bases separating them. CDR1 is MDHEN and CDR2 is SYDVKM in the germline V gene. This CDR3 has 13 residues. The CDR3 reads CATGGDPSYEQYF. The CDR3 bases are TGTGCCACCGGAGGAGACCCCTCCTACGAGCAGTACTTC.

The CDR3 spells CASSSLAGVGEKLFF. The DNA for the CDR3 is TGCGCCAGCAGCTCTCTGGCAGGGGTGGGTGAAAAACTGTTTTTT. The J gene is TRBJ1-4, the V gene TRBV4-3, with D possibly matching TRBD1 (6 bases). V lost 5 bases, J lost 7 bases, and 17 bases lay in between. Germline V gene data show CDR1 as LGHNA and CDR2 as YSLEER. The CDR3 totals 15 residues.

The chain joins TRBV24-1 to TRBJ1-1; D not certain. This CDR3 spans 14 amino acids. Germline loops: CDR1 KGHDR, CDR2 SFDVKD. V shed 6 bases and J shed 5 bases, with 15 bases lying between them. The CDR3 nucleotides are TGTGCCACCAGTCGTGGGTTCGGCGGGACTGAAGCTTTCTTT. It translates to CATSRGFGGTEAFF.

V usage is TRBV7-2 and J usage is TRBJ1-1; D unclear. This CDR3 has 14 residues. Per the germline V gene, CDR1 is SGHTA and CDR2 is FQGNSA. V lost 3 bases and J lost 2, with 10 bases in between. For the CDR3, the DNA is TGTGCCAGCAGCTTGGGCCCCAAAAACACTGAAGCTTTCTTT. Translation gives CASSLGPKNTEAFF. Using reference TRBV7-2 and TRBJ1-1 for the parts outside the CDR3, the full variable domain is GAGVSQSPSNKVTEKGKDVELRCDPISGHTALYWYRQSLGQGLEFLIYFQGNSAPDKSGLPSDRFSAERTGGSVSTLTIQRTQQEDSAVYLCASSLGPKNTEAFFGQGTRLTVV.

V and J are TRBV5-1 and TRBJ2-6; 11 bases align to TRBD1. The CDR3 is 19 amino acids. The ends lost 1 base at V and 2 bases at J; junction bases unmatched: 8. Looked up from germline, CDR1 is SGHRS and CDR2 is YFSETQ. The CDR3: CASSLQGQGASTGANVLTF. In DNA form, the CDR3 reads TGCGCCAGCAGCTTGCAAGGACAGGGGGCCTCAACTGGGGCCAACGTCCTGACTTTC. The full variable domain, in which reference TRBV5-1 and TRBJ2-6 provide the parts outside the CDR3, is KAGVTQTPRYLIKTRGQQVTLSCSPISGHRSVSWYQQTPGQGLQFLFEYFSETQRNKGNFPGRFSGRQFSNSRSEMNVSTLELGDSALYLCASSLQGQGASTGANVLTFGAGSRLTVL.

CDR3 residues: CASSSLMSNEQFF. The CDR3 DNA is TGCGCCAGCAGCTCGTTAATGTCTAATGAGCAGTTCTTC. The J gene is TRBJ2-1, the V gene TRBV5-1; D gene unclear. This CDR3 spans 13 amino acids. CDR1 and CDR2 from the germline V gene are SGHRS and YFSETQ. Trimming removed 3 bases from V and 7 bases from J, with 11 bases in between.

The CDR3 here is CASSLYRLNTEAFF. The CDR3 region has the DNA TGTGCCAGCAGTTTATACAGACTGAACACTGAAGCTTTCTTT. V usage is TRBV28 and J usage is TRBJ1-1; D unresolved. This CDR3 has 14 residues. Between the trimmed V and J ends, which lost 1 base and 0 bases, there was a span of 6 bases. Germline-derived CDR1 and CDR2 are MDHEN and SYDVKM. Combining the CDR3 with reference TRBV28 and TRBJ1-1 gives the whole variable domain DVKVTQSSRYLVKRTGEKVFLECVQDMDHENMFWYRQDPGLGLRLIYFSYDVKMKEKGDIPEGYSVSREKKERFSLILESASTNQTSMYLCASSLYRLNTEAFFGQGTRLTVV.

The rearrangement joins TRBV27 to TRBJ1-1; 10 positions agree with TRBD1. Trimming took 5 bases from V and 3 from J; bases not matched to a gene: 9. Per germline, CDR1 MNHEY and CDR2 SMNVEV (reference sequence). This CDR3 is built from 16 residues. CDR3 sequence: CASSRPQGQGYTEAFF. The CDR3 region has the DNA TGTGCCAGCAGTAGGCCTCAGGGACAGGGGTACACTGAAGCTTTCTTT.

The J gene is TRBJ2-1, the V gene TRBV7-9, with D tentatively TRBD1 (6 bases). CDR1 is SEHNR, CDR2 FQNEAQ, per germline (reference sequence). V was shortened by 6 bases and J by 12 bases, with 18 bases between the two germline ends. This CDR3 is 13 amino acids long. This chain's CDR3 is CASSRDMGAGQFF. As DNA, the CDR3 is TGTGCCAGCAGTCGAGATATGGGGGCAGGGCAGTTCTTC.

V is TRBV29-1 and J is TRBJ2-5; weak D call: TRBD1 (6 bases). Germline-derived CDR1 and CDR2 are SQVTM and ANQGSEA. V was clipped by 1 base and J by 5 bases, with 11 bases between them. The CDR3 has 13 amino acids. The CDR3 spells CSVEVTGPETQYF. CDR3 nucleotide sequence: TGCAGCGTTGAAGTGACAGGCCCCGAGACCCAGTACTTC.